Each of the 10 T cell receptor beta chains below was sequenced from the same sample in a study of CD8 T cells in Susac syndrome (dated by TCRdb to about 2019). Library creation used the immunoSEQ multiplex PCR assay. RNA was extracted using the RNeasy kit, and roughly 0.5 to 1 ug of the RNA was reverse transcribed with random hexamers. Using fastp trimming at Q25 and MiXCR clonotype assembly, TCRdb reanalyzed the public sequencing data and kept in-frame beta chains. Rows are combined by CDR3 protein, so each entry shows the most common genes and DNA. Recorded for this sample are fewer than 150,000 distinct CDR3 sequences; 93% of them occurred a single time. Clones ranked in the top ten supply approximately 0.097% of the sample. Source material: CD4+ T cells from PBMCs. Receptors were obtained from a human donor with multiple sclerosis.

The sample holds one count of this clonotype. The chain carries TRBV5-1 and TRBJ2-5, with D possibly matching TRBD2 (6 bases). The CDR3 is 14 residues long. Trimming took 4 bases from V and 1 from J, leaving 11 bases between them. The germline V gene encodes CDR1 SGHRS and CDR2 YFSETQ. As DNA, the CDR3 is TGCGCCAGCAGCCCTGGGGACTTCCAAGAGACCCAGTACTTC. It is translated as CASSPGDFQETQYF.

The chain joins TRBV6-1 to TRBJ2-6; D may be TRBD1 or TRBD2 (6 bases each). The CDR3 spans 15 residues. Trimming cost V 6 bases and J 0 bases, with 9 bases left between them. Looked up from germline, CDR1 is MNHNS and CDR2 is SASEGT. The CDR3 loop reads CASREGGSGANVLTF. The CDR3 DNA reads as TGTGCCAGCAGGGAGGGGGGCTCTGGGGCCAACGTCCTGACTTTC.

The V and J genes are TRBV2 and TRBJ2-6; D is undetermined. Germline V gives CDR1 SNHLY, CDR2 FYNNEI. Trimming took 3 bases from V and 0 from J, leaving 0 bases between them. The CDR3 totals 13 residues. The CDR3: CASSDSGANVLTF. The CDR3 DNA reads as TGTGCCAGCAGTGACTCTGGGGCCAACGTCCTGACTTTC.

The V and J genes are TRBV4-2 and TRBJ2-1; D remains ambiguous. The CDR3 runs to 14 residues. Germline CDR1 reads LGHNA; CDR2 reads YNFKEQ. Trimming cost V 2 bases and J 9 bases, with 14 bases left between them. The CDR3 region has the DNA TGTGCCAGCAGCCAACCGGCCGGGTGGGGTGAGCAGTTCTTC. Translation gives CASSQPAGWGEQFF.

This sequence joins TRBV29-1 and TRBJ1-1; D is undetermined. This CDR3 is 11 amino acids long. Per the germline V gene, CDR1 is SQVTM and CDR2 is ANQGSEA. Deletions cut 7 bases from V and 0 bases from J, with 6 bases between. The CDR3 region has the DNA TGCAGCGCCTCGATGAACACTGAAGCTTTCTTT. Amino acid sequence: CSASMNTEAFF.

The CDR3 loop reads CACARDSGEEKLFF. As DNA, the CDR3 is TGTGCCTGTGCTAGGGACTCAGGAGAAGAAAAACTGTTTTTT. The V and J genes are TRBV30 and TRBJ1-4; D perhaps matches TRBD1 (5 bases). V was pared by 6 bases and J by 8 bases, with 19 bases between. The germline V gene encodes CDR1 GTSNPN and CDR2 SVGIG (reference sequence). The CDR3 has 14 residues.

J is TRBJ1-5 and V is TRBV19; D perhaps matches TRBD1 (5 bases). Germline V gene data show CDR1 as LNHDA and CDR2 as SQIVND (reference sequence). V was pared by 5 bases and J by 0 bases, with 11 bases between. The CDR3 sequence is 15 residues long. The CDR3 is CASSWAGGSNQPQHF. Written as DNA, the CDR3 is TGTGCCAGTAGTTGGGCGGGGGGTAGCAATCAGCCCCAGCATTTT.

V gene TRBV28 combines with J gene TRBJ2-7; 10 bases are a match to TRBD2. Germline CDR1 and CDR2: MDHEN and SYDVKM. J lost 2 bases, V lost 7 bases, and 8 bases had no gene match. The CDR3 is 15 residues long. CDR3 coding DNA: TGTGCCAGCAACTCCCCTAGCGGGGGCCCCTACGAGCAGTACTTC. Protein sequence: CASNSPSGGPYEQYF. The entire variable domain, with the rest obtained from reference TRBV28 and TRBJ2-7, is as follows: DVKVTQSSRYLVKRTGEKVFLECVQDMDHENMFWYRQDPGLGLRLIYFSYDVKMKEKGDIPEGYSVSREKKERFSLILESASTNQTSMYLCASNSPSGGPYEQYFGPGTRLTVT.

This chain connects TRBV3-1 to TRBJ2-3, with D tentatively TRBD1 (5 bases). The CDR3 spans 15 residues. Germline V CDR1 and CDR2: LGHDT, YNNKEL (reference sequence). Trimming cost V 1 base and J 5 bases, with 13 bases left between them. The CDR3 nucleotides are TGTGCCAGCAGCCAAGGCCAGGGCAACGGAGATACGCAGTATTTT. Its protein is CASSQGQGNGDTQYF.

The CDR3: CATSRRLGRDTQYF. The CDR3 DNA sequence: TGTGCCACCAGCAGGCGACTCGGTCGAGATACGCAGTATTTT. The chain joins TRBV15 to TRBJ2-3; D remains ambiguous. The CDR3 length is 14 residues. The V gene's germline CDR1 is LNHNV and CDR2 YYDKDF (reference sequence). Trimming left V 3 bases short and J 5 bases short, with 12 bases between.